The rows below give T cell receptor beta chains drawn from one sample of a study of long-term antiretroviral therapy in people with HIV. Data came from immunoSEQ multiplex PCR; TCRdb stores just in-frame clones and leaves some out. The sample has about 24,000 clones; approximately 88% are singletons. The material was unsorted PBMCs, obtained around 4.1 years after starting antiretroviral therapy. All receptors derive from a man aged 30 to 39 with HIV. The CDR3 runs from the conserved cysteine through the conserved F or W. Fields, in order: V gene, J gene, clone size, D gene, CDR3 DNA, CDR3 protein. D genes are given only for firm matches. Clone size appears in some rows only: once, few, many, or a class for an expanded clone.

>TRBV15|TRBJ1-4|.|.
TGTGCCACCAGCAGAGAAAATAGGGAGCGAAAACTGTTTTTT
CATSRENRERKLFF
>TRBV4-2|TRBJ1-3|.|.
TGTGCCAGCAGCCAAGATTGGACCAACTCTGGAAACACCATATATTTT
CASSQDWTNSGNTIYF
>TRBV7-9|TRBJ2-1|.|.
TGTGCCAGCGGGACCAATGAGCAGTTCTTC
CASGTNEQFF
>TRBV10-3|TRBJ2-3|.|TRBD1
TGTGCCATCAGTGACCGACGTAGACAGGGAAGCACAGATACGCAGTATTTT
CAISDRRRQGSTDTQYF
>TRBV5-1|TRBJ2-1|.|TRBD2
TGCGCCAGCAGCTTTTTTCCAGCGGGGGGGGAAAACAATGAGCAGTTCTTC
CASSFFPAGGENNEQFF
>TRBV6-5|TRBJ2-1|.|.
TGTGCCAGCAGGGGCGGCGGCTACAATGAGCAGTTCTTC
CASRGGGYNEQFF
>TRBV9|TRBJ2-1|.|.
TGTGCCAGCAGCACACTTGGGGGCGCCTACAATGAGCAGTTCTTC
CASSTLGGAYNEQFF
>TRBV7-2|TRBJ2-7|.|.
TGTGCCAGCAGCTCACGAGGGACCTCGAGCTCCTACGAGCAGTACTTC
CASSSRGTSSSYEQYF
>TRBV19|TRBJ2-2|.|.
TGTGCCAGTAGTATCGCCTCGGGACGACCCACCAACGGGGAGCTGTTTTTT
CASSIASGRPTNGELFF
>TRBV10-3|TRBJ2-3|.|.
TGTGCCATCAAAATAGGGAGCACGATCCGAACCACAGATACGCAGTATTTT
CAIKIGSTIRTTDTQYF
>TRBV28|TRBJ2-2|.|.
TGTGCCAGCAGTTTATCACGCTCCCGCGGGGAGCTGTTTTTT
CASSLSRSRGELFF
>TRBV7-8|TRBJ2-4|.|.
TGTGCCAGCAGCCCCCCCCGCGACTCCCACAAAAACATTCAGTACTTC
CASSPPRDSHKNIQYF
>TRBV5-1|TRBJ2-6|once|TRBD1
TGCGCCAGCAGCCCGGACAGGGGGCTCTTTGGGGCCAACGTCCTGACTTTC
CASSPDRGLFGANVLTF
>TRBV30|TRBJ2-7|once|.
TGTGCCTGGAGTGGGGGCAGAAACTACGAGCAGTACTTC
CAWSGGRNYEQYF
>TRBV11-1|TRBJ2-1|once|TRBD2
TGTGCCAGCAGCTTAGAGCGGGGGGCCTATATCCATGAGCAGTTCTTC
CASSLERGAYIHEQFF
>TRBV5-1|TRBJ1-1|.|TRBD1
TGCGCCAGCAGCTCAGGACAGGGGCCCTCTAACACTGAAGCTTTCTTT
CASSSGQGPSNTEAFF